This entry describes one TCR beta chain. Its antigen is not identified. The CDR3 has 16 residues. V was shortened by 2 bases and J by 5 bases, with 15 bases between the two germline ends. CDR1 SGHTA and CDR2 FQGTGA come from the germline V gene. This sample was included in a study of cytomegalovirus exposure and HLA in healthy donors. Study context: The 100 to 150 validation repertoires and the approximately 630 first-cohort repertoires shared a platform, a later analysis reported. Whole-study results and caveats: Cytomegalovirus-associated status was assigned to some 160 TCR beta chains.

TCRdb keeps only in-frame clones here, not all; method: immunoSEQ multiplex PCR. The sample includes about 50,000 clones, around 91% of them seen just once. V is TRBV7-3 and J is TRBJ2-2, with D tentatively TRBD2 (6 bases). The specimen sequenced was PBMCs. The source of this sequence is a man younger than 30 in good health and CMV-seronegative. The DNA for the CDR3 is TGTGCCAGCAGCTTAGGGCGGGATCTACAGACCGGGGAGCTGTTTTTT. Translating it yields CASSLGRDLQTGELFF. The full variable domain, with the rest looked up from reference TRBV7-3 and TRBJ2-2, is GAGVSQTPSNKVTEKGKYVELRCDPISGHTALYWYRQSLGQGPEFLIYFQGTGAADDSGLPNDRFFAVRPEGSVSTLKIQRTERGDSAVYLCASSLGRDLQTGELFFGEGSRLTVL.